Shown below are 6 T cell receptor beta chains from a single sample sequenced in a study of blood T cell repertoires in COVID-19 (dated by TCRdb to 2020 to 2022). Libraries were built with the immunoSEQ multiplex PCR assay. TCRdb holds this immuneACCESS table with in-frame rearrangements only. Some clones are missing; in checked studies, unresolved V genes explain under half, and the rest has no known cause. This sample is represented by under 300,000 clones; 84% of them were singletons. In total, the top ten clones hold less than 2% of the sample. The sample taken for sequencing was peripheral blood. These receptors all come from a woman aged 40 to 50 who had recovered from COVID-19.

This chain joins TRBV4-2 and TRBJ1-2; TRBD1 matches 9 bases. CDR1 and CDR2 from the germline V gene are LGHNA and YNFKEQ. The V segment lost 3 bases and the J segment 8 bases; nucleotides outside the gene matches: 4. The CDR3 has 13 amino acids. CDR3 DNA: TGTGCCAGCAGCCAGACGACAGGGGGGGGCTACACCTTC. Protein: CASSQTTGGGYTF.

This chain links TRBV6-5 with TRBJ2-2; the match to TRBD1 covers 7 bases. CDR1 and CDR2 (germline): MNHEY, SVGAGI. This CDR3 contains 15 residues. V lost 7 bases, J lost 2 bases, and 7 bases stayed unmatched. The CDR3 here is CASTLQGYNTGELFF. CDR3 nucleotide sequence: TGTGCCAGCACCTTACAGGGGTATAACACCGGGGAGCTGTTTTTT.

This clone has only a few counts. The rearrangement uses TRBV18 and TRBJ1-6, with TRBD1 as a possible D gene (6 bases). With 3 bases removed from V and 8 bases from J, the gap between germline ends came to 14 bases. CDR3 length equals 15 residues. From germline, CDR1 is KGHSH and CDR2 LQKENI. The CDR3, as DNA: TGTGCCAGCTCACCGGTCCGGGACACCTATTCACCCCTCCACTTT. Translation gives CASSPVRDTYSPLHF.

The CDR3 nucleotides are TGCGCCAGCAGCTTGAACGGTGAAAAACTGTTTTTT. It codes for CASSLNGEKLFF. The V gene is TRBV5-1, the J gene TRBJ1-4; the D is unclear. Trimming took off 1 base at V and 7 bases at J, with 5 bases between the two ends. This CDR3 is 12 amino acids long. The germline V gene has CDR1 SGHRS and CDR2 YFSETQ.

The chain recombines TRBV5-1 with TRBJ2-3; 7 bases are shared with TRBD1. This CDR3 is 15 amino acids long. With V trimmed by 6 bases and J by 1 base, 8 bases remained unmatched. The germline CDR1 and CDR2 sequences are SGHRS and YFSETQ. The CDR3 spells CASTEQGFGTDTQYF. CDR3 DNA: TGCGCCAGCACCGAACAGGGGTTTGGCACAGATACGCAGTATTTT.

The chain couples TRBV6-5 to TRBJ2-2; perhaps TRBD2 as D (6 bases). CDR3 length: 16 amino acids. The germline V gene encodes CDR1 MNHEY and CDR2 SVGAGI. Trimming removed 2 bases at V and 6 bases at J, with 16 bases between. The CDR3, as DNA: TGTGCCAGCAGTTACGGGGGGTCCCTAAGAGCCGGGGAGCTGTTTTTT. It specifies CASSYGGSLRAGELFF.